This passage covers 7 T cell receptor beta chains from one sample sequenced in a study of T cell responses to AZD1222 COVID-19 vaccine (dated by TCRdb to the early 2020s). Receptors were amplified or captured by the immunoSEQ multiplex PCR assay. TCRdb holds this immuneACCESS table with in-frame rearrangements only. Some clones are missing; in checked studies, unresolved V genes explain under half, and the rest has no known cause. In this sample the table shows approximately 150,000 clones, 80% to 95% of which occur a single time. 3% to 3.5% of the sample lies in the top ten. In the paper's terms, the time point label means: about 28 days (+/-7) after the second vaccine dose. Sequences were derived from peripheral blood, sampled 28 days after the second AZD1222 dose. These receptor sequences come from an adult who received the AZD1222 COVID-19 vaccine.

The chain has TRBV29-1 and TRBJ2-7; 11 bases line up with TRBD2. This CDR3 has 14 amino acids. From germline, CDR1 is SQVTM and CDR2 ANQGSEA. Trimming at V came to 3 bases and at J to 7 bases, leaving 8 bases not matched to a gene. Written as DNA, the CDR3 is TGCAGCGTTGATTCGACTAGCGGGGCTGGGGAGCAGTACTTC. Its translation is CSVDSTSGAGEQYF.

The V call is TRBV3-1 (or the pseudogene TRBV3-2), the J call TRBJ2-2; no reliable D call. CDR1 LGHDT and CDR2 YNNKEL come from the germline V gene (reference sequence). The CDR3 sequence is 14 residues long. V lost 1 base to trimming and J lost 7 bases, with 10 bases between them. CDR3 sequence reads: CASSQVGVSGELFF. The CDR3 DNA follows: TGTGCCAGCAGCCAAGTTGGAGTTAGCGGGGAGCTGTTTTTT.

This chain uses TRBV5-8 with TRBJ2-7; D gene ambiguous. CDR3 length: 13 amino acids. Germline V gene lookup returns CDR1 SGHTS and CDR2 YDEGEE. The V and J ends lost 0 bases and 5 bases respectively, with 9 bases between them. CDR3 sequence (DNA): TGTGCCAGCAGCTTGGGTCCGAAGGACGAGCAGTACTTC. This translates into CASSLGPKDEQYF. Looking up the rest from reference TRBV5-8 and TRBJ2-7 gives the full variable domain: EAGVTQSPTHLIKTRGQQATLRCSPISGHTSVYWYQQALGLGLQFLLWYDEGEERNRGNFPPRFSGRQFPNYSSELNVNALELEDSALYLCASSLGPKDEQYFGPGTRLTVT.

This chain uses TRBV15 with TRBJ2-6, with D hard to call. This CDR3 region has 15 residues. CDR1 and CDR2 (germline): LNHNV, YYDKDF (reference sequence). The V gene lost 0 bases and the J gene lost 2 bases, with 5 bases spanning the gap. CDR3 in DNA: TGTGCCACCAGCAGAGAAAGTGCTGGGGCCAACGTCCTGACTTTC. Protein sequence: CATSRESAGANVLTF.

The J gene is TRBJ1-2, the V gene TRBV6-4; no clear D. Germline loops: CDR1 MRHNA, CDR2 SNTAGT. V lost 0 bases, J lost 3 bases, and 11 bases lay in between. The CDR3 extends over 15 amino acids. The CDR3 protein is CASSDSIAGHYGYTF. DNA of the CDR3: TGTGCCAGCAGTGACTCGATAGCAGGTCACTATGGCTACACCTTC.

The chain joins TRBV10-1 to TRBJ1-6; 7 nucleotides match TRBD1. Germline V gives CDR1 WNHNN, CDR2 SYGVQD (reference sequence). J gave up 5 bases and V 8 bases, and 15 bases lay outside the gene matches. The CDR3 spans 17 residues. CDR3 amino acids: CASWGARGQVNNSPLHF. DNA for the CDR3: TGCGCCAGCTGGGGTGCTAGGGGGCAAGTAAATAATTCACCCCTCCACTTT.

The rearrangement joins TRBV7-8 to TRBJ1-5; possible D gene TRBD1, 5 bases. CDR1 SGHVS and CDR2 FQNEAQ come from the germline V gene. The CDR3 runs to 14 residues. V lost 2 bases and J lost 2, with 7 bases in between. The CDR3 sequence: CASSLQGRNQPQHF. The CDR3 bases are TGTGCCAGCAGCTTACAGGGTCGCAATCAGCCCCAGCATTTT.